These 17 T cell receptor beta chains came from one sample sequenced in a study of glioma-infiltrating T cells after dendritic cell vaccination. Assay used: immunoSEQ multiplex PCR; TCRdb lists only in-frame clones, some missing. The data show 20,000 to 25,000 clones, 75% to 85% seen once. Here the sequenced sample was blood, taken before dendritic cell vaccination. The receptors were sampled from a human donor with glioblastoma.

This rearrangement joins TRBV28 to TRBJ2-2; D is perhaps TRBD2 (6 bases). The ends were cut back, 8 bases at V and 0 bases at J, with 7 bases in the middle. The CDR3 runs 13 residues. Looked up from germline, CDR1 is MDHEN and CDR2 is SYDVKM. Written as DNA, the CDR3 is TGTGCCAGCCGACTAGCGAACACCGGGGAGCTGTTTTTT. Translated: CASRLANTGELFF.

The DNA of the CDR3 is TGTGCCAGCAGTTTTCGGACAGGGTGGGATACGCAGTATTTT. Its translation: CASSFRTGWDTQYF. The chain combines TRBV6-1 with TRBJ2-3; 8 bases align to TRBD1. The J segment lost 6 bases and the V segment lost 5 bases, leaving 7 bases of the junction unmatched. Germline V gives CDR1 MNHNS, CDR2 SASEGT. This CDR3 region has 14 residues.

The CDR3 coding sequence is TGTGCCAGCAGCCTAGAAGGGACTAGCGGGCTTCTGTCCTACGAGCAGTACTTC. It yields the protein CASSLEGTSGLLSYEQYF. The V and J genes are TRBV7-9 and TRBJ2-7; 12 bases map to TRBD2. V gave up 5 bases and J gave up 1 base; unmatched junction bases: 12. The CDR3 is made up of 18 amino acids. CDR1 is SEHNR, CDR2 FQNEAQ, per germline (reference sequence).

This clone has more than one count but fewer than ten. This chain connects TRBV18 to TRBJ1-2; D is perhaps TRBD1 (6 bases). V was cut by 0 bases and J by 4 bases, with 9 bases left in between. Germline V gene lookup returns CDR1 KGHSH and CDR2 LQKENI. The CDR3 sequence is 14 residues long. CDR3 loop: CASSPPGASYGYTF. The CDR3 DNA is TGTGCCAGCTCACCACCGGGGGCCAGCTATGGCTACACCTTC.

This chain links TRBV9 with TRBJ2-3; TRBD2 matches 7 bases. V lost 4 bases and J lost 0; bases outside the gene matches: 8. The CDR3 extends over 16 amino acids. Germline CDR1 is SGDLS and CDR2 is YYNGEE. The CDR3 spells CASSLVAGDSTDTQYF. The CDR3 coding sequence is TGTGCCAGCAGCCTCGTGGCGGGAGATAGCACAGATACGCAGTATTTT.

The chain recombines TRBV7-9 with TRBJ2-6; D ambiguous. Between the trimmed V and J ends, which lost 4 bases and 4 bases, there was a span of 11 bases. The CDR3 is 15 residues long. CDR1 and CDR2 from the germline V gene are SEHNR and FQNEAQ (reference sequence). The CDR3, as DNA: TGTGCCAGCAGCTGGGTGGCGGTCGGGGCCAACGTCCTGACTTTC. Its protein is CASSWVAVGANVLTF.

The chain is built from TRBV5-1 and TRBJ2-7, with 12 nucleotides matching TRBD1. Per germline, CDR1 SGHRS and CDR2 YFSETQ. V gave up 0 bases and J gave up 5 bases; unmatched junction bases: 3. This CDR3 spans 15 amino acids. CDR3 in amino acids: CASSLAGQGAHEQYF. The CDR3 region has the DNA TGCGCCAGCAGCTTGGCGGGACAGGGGGCCCACGAGCAGTACTTC. Full variable domain (rest looked up from reference TRBV5-1 and TRBJ2-7): KAGVTQTPRYLIKTRGQQVTLSCSPISGHRSVSWYQQTPGQGLQFLFEYFSETQRNKGNFPGRFSGRQFSNSRSEMNVSTLELGDSALYLCASSLAGQGAHEQYFGPGTRLTVT.

V gene TRBV5-6 combines with J gene TRBJ2-2; D is possibly TRBD2 (5 bases). CDR3 length: 16 residues. The germline gives CDR1 SGHDT, CDR2 YYEEEE. Trimming took 3 bases from V and 1 from J, leaving 13 bases between them. CDR3 DNA sequence: TGTGCCAGCAGCTCGATACTAGAGTTGAACACCGGGGAGCTGTTTTTT. Encoded protein: CASSSILELNTGELFF.

The V gene is TRBV6-1, the J gene TRBJ2-1, with 7 bases matching TRBD2. Trimming cost V 7 bases and J 3 bases; bases outside gene matches: 3. Germline loops: CDR1 MNHNS, CDR2 SASEGT. The CDR3 is made up of 13 amino acids. This CDR3 is CASTGRIYNEQFF. DNA of the CDR3: TGTGCCAGCACCGGGAGGATCTACAATGAGCAGTTCTTC.

The rearrangement joins TRBV7-9 to TRBJ2-7; D may be TRBD1 (6 bases). The V gene lost 3 bases and the J gene lost 5 bases, with 14 bases spanning the gap. CDR1 SEHNR and CDR2 FQNEAQ come from the germline V gene (reference sequence). The CDR3 length is 14 residues. CDR3 sequence (DNA): TGTGCCAGCAGCTTCCAGCCGGCAGGGGACGAGCAGTACTTC. Its translation is CASSFQPAGDEQYF.

This clone was seen more than once but under ten times. The V call is TRBV28, the J call TRBJ1-2; 7 bases fit TRBD1. CDR1 and CDR2 (germline): MDHEN, SYDVKM. V lost 10 bases, J lost 5 bases, and 13 bases stayed unmatched. This CDR3 has 14 amino acids. The DNA of the CDR3 is TGTGCCACAACCATTCCCAGGGGGAGGTATGGCTACACCTTC. It encodes CATTIPRGRYGYTF.

CDR3 nucleotide sequence: TGTGCCAGCAGCTTACTCGGGAGACAGACCTCTGGGGCCAACGTCCTGACTTTC. This gives the protein CASSLLGRQTSGANVLTF. J is TRBJ2-6 and V is TRBV7-2, with D perhaps matching TRBD2 (6 bases). V shed 2 bases and J shed 0 bases, with 14 bases lying between them. The CDR3 is 18 amino acids. Germline values: CDR1 SGHTA, CDR2 FQGNSA.

V usage is TRBV6-5 and J usage is TRBJ2-7, with D possibly being TRBD2 (6 bases). The CDR3 totals 14 residues. Looked up from germline, CDR1 is MNHEY and CDR2 is SVGAGI. Trimming took off 6 bases at V and 3 bases at J, with 15 bases between the two ends. The CDR3 here is CASRRDRNVYEQYF. CDR3 DNA sequence: TGTGCCAGCAGGCGGGACCGGAACGTCTACGAGCAGTACTTC.

CDR3 nucleotides: TGTGCCAGTAGTATGGCTAGCGGGAGGGCCAGGGATACGCAGTATTTT. It is translated as CASSMASGRARDTQYF. The V gene is TRBV19, the J gene TRBJ2-3, with 12 bases that match TRBD2. Germline loops: CDR1 LNHDA, CDR2 SQIVND (reference sequence). This CDR3 contains 16 residues. V was clipped by 3 bases and J by 6 bases; unmatched bases: 7.

V is TRBV27 and J is TRBJ1-2, with 8 bases aligning to TRBD1. There are 17 residues in the CDR3. Trimming at V came to 0 bases and at J to 6 bases, leaving 12 bases not matched to a gene. Per the germline V gene, CDR1 is MNHEY and CDR2 is SMNVEV (reference sequence). The CDR3 bases are TGTGCCAGCAGTTTATCGGCAGGGGGCTTCATCGGGGATGGCTACACCTTC. Translated: CASSLSAGGFIGDGYTF.

V is TRBV7-8 and J is TRBJ2-4; TRBD1 matches at 7 bases. CDR1 and CDR2 (germline): SGHVS, FQNEAQ. The CDR3 loop spans 15 amino acids. V shed 2 bases, J shed 4 bases, and the junction held 5 bases outside the gene matches. CDR3 bases: TGTGCCAGCAGCTTACCCGGGACAGCAAAAAACATTCAGTACTTC. Translation gives CASSLPGTAKNIQYF.

V and J are TRBV7-2 and TRBJ2-2; TRBD2 matches 8 bases. CDR1 is SGHTA and CDR2 is FQGNSA in the germline V gene. Germline trimming cut 2 bases from V and 4 bases from J; bases unmatched to any gene: 12. The CDR3 length is 18 residues. This CDR3 is CASSLISGIGRVTGELFF. In DNA, the CDR3 is TGTGCCAGCAGCTTAATCTCGGGGATCGGGAGGGTCACCGGGGAGCTGTTTTTT. The full variable domain, rest sourced from reference TRBV7-2 and TRBJ2-2, is GAGVSQSPSNKVTEKGKDVELRCDPISGHTALYWYRQSLGQGLEFLIYFQGNSAPDKSGLPSDRFSAERTGGSVSTLTIQRTQQEDSAVYLCASSLISGIGRVTGELFFGEGSRLTVL.